This entry features one T cell receptor (beta chain) sequence. This specimen comes from a study of blood T cell repertoires in COVID-19. The overall study: COVID-19 samples from acute and convalescent phases originated in the United States, Italy and Spain. Sources were T cells, B-cell-depleted T cells, or PBMCs; the material itself was cDNA or gDNA.

This CDR3 is built from 13 residues. In germline, CDR1 is SGHNT, CDR2 YYREEE (reference sequence). Germline trimming cut 3 bases from V and 2 bases from J; bases unmatched to any gene: 2. As handled by the study authors: Estimated nucleated cell counts came from reference gene primer amplification. Profiled with immunoSEQ multiplex PCR; TCRdb holds only in-frame clones, not every one. V, J and clone size are those of that table, while D and trimming were read from the DNA. Of under 150,000 clones in the sample, around 84% are singletons; the top ten hold less than 5.5%. The chain recombines TRBV5-4 with TRBJ2-7; 7 bases agree with TRBD1. This sequence originates from a woman between 45 and 65 years old with acute or convalescent COVID-19. Sequences were obtained from peripheral blood. In DNA, the CDR3 is TGTGCCAGCAGCTCGGGACAGCCCTACGAGCAGTACTTC. It is translated as CASSSGQPYEQYF.